A selection of T cell receptor beta chains follows, all from one sample in a study of T cell repertoires in cytomegalovirus infection. TCRdb processed the reads anew with MiXCR; each CDR3 protein has one entry. The table has around 300,000 distinct CDR3 sequences, roughly 24% seen once. The sequenced sample was PBMCs. All receptors come from a human donor in good health (CMV status not recorded). Some clones in this sample may be carry-over from other donors' samples. CDR3s include the opening cysteine and the closing phenylalanine or tryptophan. A D gene is named only where the DNA matches it firmly. Clone size is given for some rows only: seen once, a few or many times, or a class if the clone is expanded.

V	J	size	D	DNA	CDR3
TRBV7-2	TRBJ1-2	many	-	TGTGCCAGCAGCTTCCGACAGGCTAGCTATGGCTACACCTTC	CASSFRQASYGYTF
TRBV7-2	TRBJ2-1	-	-	TGTGCCAGCAGCTTAGAAGGGACTGGAGAGCAGTTCTTC	CASSLEGTGEQFF
TRBV7-2	TRBJ2-7	-	TRBD1	TGTGCCAGCAGCCGAACTCAAGGGACAGGGAACTACGAGCAGTACTTC	CASSRTQGTGNYEQYF
TRBV7-9	TRBJ2-1	-	-	TGTGCCAGCAGCGACAGCCGCGAGCAGTTCTTC	CASSDSREQFF
TRBV20-1	TRBJ2-7	-	-	TGCAGTGCTAGCCCTCTCGCGGGGGCCACCTACGAGCAGTACTTC	CSASPLAGATYEQYF
TRBV5-1	TRBJ1-2	-	TRBD1	TGCGCCAGCAGCTTGGACGGACAGGTTGATGGCTACACCTTC	CASSLDGQVDGYTF
TRBV20-1	TRBJ2-3	few	-	TGCAGTGCTAGAGTCGGGGGTCTATCCCCGGGTACGCAGTATTTT	CSARVGGLSPGTQYF
TRBV20-1	TRBJ1-1	few	-	TGCAGTGCTCCGCTCCAGGGGAACACTGAAGCTTTCTTT	CSAPLQGNTEAFF
TRBV5-1	TRBJ2-6	few	-	TGCGCCAGCAGGGACGCCTCTGGGGCCAACGTCCTGACTTTC	CASRDASGANVLTF
TRBV4-1	TRBJ1-6	-	-	TGCGCCAGCAGCCAAGACCCGTGGGCACCCCTCCACTTT	CASSQDPWAPLHF
TRBV7-2	TRBJ2-7	many	TRBD2	TGTGCCAGCAGCTTAGGTGATAGCGGGAGCGAGCAGTACTTC	CASSLGDSGSEQYF
TRBV11-2	TRBJ1-2	few	-	TGTGCCAGCAGCCCGAATCGAGGCTACACCTTC	CASSPNRGYTF
TRBV4-1	TRBJ2-6	few	-	TGCGCCAGCAGCCAAGAACCCTCCGGCCCTGGGGCCAACGTCCTGACTTTC	CASSQEPSGPGANVLTF
TRBV7-2	TRBJ1-2	many	-	TGTGCCAGCAGCTTAGGGACGGACCGCGGCTACACCTTC	CASSLGTDRGYTF
TRBV7-2	TRBJ2-3	many	-	TGTGCCAGCAGCTTCGTTGACAGAGATACGCAGTATTTT	CASSFVDRDTQYF
TRBV29-1	TRBJ2-1	few	-	TGCAGCGTCCGAGGCCAGGGAGGACCTGAGCAGTTCTTC	CSVRGQGGPEQFF
TRBV7-2	TRBJ2-3	many	TRBD2	TGTGCCAGCAGCGCAATGGCTGGACTAGCGGGAGGTGATACGCAGTATTTT	CASSAMAGLAGGDTQYF
TRBV11-3	TRBJ2-2	-	-	TGTGCCAGCAGCGGTAACTCCAGGGAGCTGTTTTTT	CASSGNSRELFF
TRBV15	TRBJ1-1	many	TRBD1	TGTGCCACCAGCAGCCGACAGGGAATGGGTGAAGCTTTCTTT	CATSSRQGMGEAFF
TRBV11-2	TRBJ2-7	-	TRBD2	TGTGCCAGCAGCTCCCCGACTAGCGGGAGGACTATATCCTACGAGCAGTACTTC	CASSSPTSGRTISYEQYF
TRBV7-2	TRBJ1-1	few	-	TGTGCCAGCATCCTCGGACGGAACACTGAAGCTTTCTTT	CASILGRNTEAFF
TRBV5-6	TRBJ2-1	few	TRBD1	TGTGCCAGCAGCTTGTCCCGGGACAGTTCCTACAATGAGCAGTTCTTC	CASSLSRDSSYNEQFF
TRBV5-1	TRBJ2-1	-	-	TGCGCCAGCAGCTTGGTGGGGGGAGGCAATGAGCAGTTCTTC	CASSLVGGGNEQFF
TRBV7-3	TRBJ2-7	many	TRBD1	TGTGCCAGCAGCTTTGACAGGGGCTCCTACGAGCAGTACTTC	CASSFDRGSYEQYF
TRBV7-3	TRBJ1-1	few	-	TGTGCCAGCAGCTTATGGGGCCCGATGGGGAACACTGAAGCTTTCTTT	CASSLWGPMGNTEAFF
TRBV11-3	TRBJ1-1	-	-	TGTGCCAGCAGCCATCCCGGGGGGGTTGAAGCTTTCTTT	CASSHPGGVEAFF
TRBV6-5	TRBJ2-6	few	-	TGTGCCAGCAGTTACTCGGAAAGCTCTGGGGCCAACGTCCTGACTTTC	CASSYSESSGANVLTF
TRBV11-2	TRBJ2-4	few	-	TGTGCCAGCAGCTTAGCCCGGGACTTAGGACCCAAAAACATTCAGTACTTC	CASSLARDLGPKNIQYF
TRBV20-1	TRBJ1-5	few	-	TGCAGTGCTAGAGATCCGGCAGGGCGGCTCAATCAGCCCCAGCATTTT	CSARDPAGRLNQPQHF
TRBV7-2	TRBJ2-1	few	-	TGTGCCAGCAGCTTGAAAGCAGGGGATAATGAGCAGTTCTTC	CASSLKAGDNEQFF
TRBV7-3	TRBJ2-6	many	-	TGTGCCAGCAGCTTAACCGGCTTCATCTCTGGGGCCAACGTCCTGACTTTC	CASSLTGFISGANVLTF
TRBV7-9	TRBJ1-2	-	TRBD1	TGTGCCAGCAGCTTATTCGGTGGGACAGGGAACTATGGCTACACCTTC	CASSLFGGTGNYGYTF